This note documents a single T cell receptor beta chain sequence. Its antigen is undetermined. These data are taken from a study of T cell responses to AZD1222 COVID-19 vaccine. Overall study results and limits: The sample set comprised mostly white British donors with more females, and clonal diversity was possibly underestimated. At study baseline, merely five or six AZD1222 recipients were seropositive. Spike as a whole was targeted by vaccine-associated CD4 TCRs, dominant at 160-218 and 743-854.

Here immunoSEQ multiplex PCR was the method, and the copy in TCRdb shows in-frame clones only, minus some. This repertoire shows some 150,000 clones, about 90% found once; its top ten account for approximately 3.5%. V was pared by 0 bases and J by 6 bases, with 5 bases of the junction left unmatched. Looked up from germline, CDR1 is MNHEY and CDR2 is SVGAGI. CDR3 length: 15 residues. This rearrangement joins TRBV6-5 to TRBJ2-7; TRBD2 matches at 10 bases. The source material was peripheral blood, sampled 28 days after the second AZD1222 dose. The TCR sequence derives from an adult who received the AZD1222 COVID-19 vaccine. CDR3: CASSYSSSGRGEQYF. The CDR3 DNA follows: TGTGCCAGCAGTTACTCGTCTAGCGGGAGAGGCGAGCAGTACTTC.